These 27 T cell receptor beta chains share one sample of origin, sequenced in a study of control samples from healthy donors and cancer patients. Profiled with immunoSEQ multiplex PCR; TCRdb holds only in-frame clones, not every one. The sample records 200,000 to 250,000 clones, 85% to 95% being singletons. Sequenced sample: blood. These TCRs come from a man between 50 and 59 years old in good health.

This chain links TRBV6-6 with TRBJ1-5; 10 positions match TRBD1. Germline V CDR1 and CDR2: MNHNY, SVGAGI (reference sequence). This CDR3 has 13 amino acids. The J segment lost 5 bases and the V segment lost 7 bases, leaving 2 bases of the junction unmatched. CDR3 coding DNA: TGTGCCAGCAACGGGACAGGGGATCAGCCCCAGCATTTT. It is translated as CASNGTGDQPQHF.

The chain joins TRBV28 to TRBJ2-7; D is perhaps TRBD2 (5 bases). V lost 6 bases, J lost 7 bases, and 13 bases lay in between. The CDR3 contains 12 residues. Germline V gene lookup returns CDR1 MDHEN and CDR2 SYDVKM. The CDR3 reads CASRPQTGEQYF. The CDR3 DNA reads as TGTGCCAGCAGACCTCAAACGGGGGAGCAGTACTTC.

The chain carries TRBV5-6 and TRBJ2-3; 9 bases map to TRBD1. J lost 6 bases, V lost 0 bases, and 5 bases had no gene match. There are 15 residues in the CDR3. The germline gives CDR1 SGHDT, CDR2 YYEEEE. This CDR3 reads CASSLVGQGYDTQYF. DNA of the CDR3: TGTGCCAGCAGCTTGGTGGGACAGGGCTATGATACGCAGTATTTT.

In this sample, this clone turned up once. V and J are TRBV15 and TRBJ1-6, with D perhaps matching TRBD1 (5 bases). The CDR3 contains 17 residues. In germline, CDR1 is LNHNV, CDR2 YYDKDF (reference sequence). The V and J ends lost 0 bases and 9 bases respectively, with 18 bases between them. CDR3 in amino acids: CATSRDGPRVAGSPLHF. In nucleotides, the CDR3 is TGTGCCACCAGCAGAGATGGACCCAGGGTGGCAGGTTCACCCCTCCACTTT.

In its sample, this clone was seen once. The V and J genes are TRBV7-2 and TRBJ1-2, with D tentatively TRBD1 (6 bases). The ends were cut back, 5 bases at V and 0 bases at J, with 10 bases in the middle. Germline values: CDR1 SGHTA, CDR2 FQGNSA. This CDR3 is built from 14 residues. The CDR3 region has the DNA TGTGCCAGCAGCCAGGACAGTGCTAACTATGGCTACACCTTC. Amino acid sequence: CASSQDSANYGYTF.

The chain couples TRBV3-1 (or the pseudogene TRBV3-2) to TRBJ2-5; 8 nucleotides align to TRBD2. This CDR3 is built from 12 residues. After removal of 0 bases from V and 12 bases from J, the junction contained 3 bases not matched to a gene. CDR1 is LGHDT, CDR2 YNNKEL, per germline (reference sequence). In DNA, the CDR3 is TGTGCCAGCAGCCAAGATCGGGGGGGCGAGTACTTC. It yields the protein CASSQDRGGEYF.

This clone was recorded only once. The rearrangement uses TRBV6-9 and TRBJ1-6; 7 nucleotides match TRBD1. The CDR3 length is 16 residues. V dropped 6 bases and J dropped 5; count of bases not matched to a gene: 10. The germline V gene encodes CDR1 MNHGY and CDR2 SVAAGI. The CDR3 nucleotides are TGTGCCAGCAGCCTCGCCGGGACAGAGAATAATTCACCCCTCCACTTT. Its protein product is CASSLAGTENNSPLHF.

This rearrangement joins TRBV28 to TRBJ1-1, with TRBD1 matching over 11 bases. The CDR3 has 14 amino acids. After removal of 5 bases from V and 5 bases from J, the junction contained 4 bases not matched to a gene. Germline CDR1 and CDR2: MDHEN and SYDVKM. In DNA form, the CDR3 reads TGTGCCAGCAGTGGGGACAGGGGGTGGACTGAAGCTTTCTTT. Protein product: CASSGDRGWTEAFF.

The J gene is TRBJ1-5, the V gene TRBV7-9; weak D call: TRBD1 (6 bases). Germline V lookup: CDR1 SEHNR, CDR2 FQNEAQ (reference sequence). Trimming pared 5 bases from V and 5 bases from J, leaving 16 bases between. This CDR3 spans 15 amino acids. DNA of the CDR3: TGTGCCAGCAGCAAACAGGGTGGGGGGGATCAGCCCCAGCATTTT. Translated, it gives CASSKQGGGDQPQHF.

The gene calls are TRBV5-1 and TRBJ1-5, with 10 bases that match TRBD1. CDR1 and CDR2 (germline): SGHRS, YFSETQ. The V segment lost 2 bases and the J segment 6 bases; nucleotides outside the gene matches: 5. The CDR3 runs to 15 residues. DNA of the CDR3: TGCGCCAGCAGCTTCGGACAGGGGGGCGTTCAGCCCCAGCATTTT. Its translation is CASSFGQGGVQPQHF. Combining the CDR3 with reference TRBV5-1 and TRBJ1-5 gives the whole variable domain KAGVTQTPRYLIKTRGQQVTLSCSPISGHRSVSWYQQTPGQGLQFLFEYFSETQRNKGNFPGRFSGRQFSNSRSEMNVSTLELGDSALYLCASSFGQGGVQPQHFGDGTRLSIL.

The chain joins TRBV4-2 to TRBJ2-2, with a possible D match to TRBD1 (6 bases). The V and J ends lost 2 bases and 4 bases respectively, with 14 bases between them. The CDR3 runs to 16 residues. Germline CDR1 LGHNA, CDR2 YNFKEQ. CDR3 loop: CASSQPRTEFTGELFF. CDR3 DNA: TGTGCCAGCAGCCAACCCCGGACAGAATTCACCGGGGAGCTGTTTTTT.

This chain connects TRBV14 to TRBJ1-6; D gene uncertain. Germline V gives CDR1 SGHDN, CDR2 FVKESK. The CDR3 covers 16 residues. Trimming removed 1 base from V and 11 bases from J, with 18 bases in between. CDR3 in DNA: TGTGCCAGCAGCCAAGGCCTACAGCCCATGATGGCACCCCTCCACTTT. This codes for CASSQGLQPMMAPLHF.

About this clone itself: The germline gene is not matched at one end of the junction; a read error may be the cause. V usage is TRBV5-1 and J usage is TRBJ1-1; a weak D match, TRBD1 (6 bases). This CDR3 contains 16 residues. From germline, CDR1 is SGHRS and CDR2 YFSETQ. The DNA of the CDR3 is TGCGCCAGCAGTTTGGACTTGGACAGTTACAACACTGAAGCTTTCTTT. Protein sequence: CASSLDLDSYNTEAFF.

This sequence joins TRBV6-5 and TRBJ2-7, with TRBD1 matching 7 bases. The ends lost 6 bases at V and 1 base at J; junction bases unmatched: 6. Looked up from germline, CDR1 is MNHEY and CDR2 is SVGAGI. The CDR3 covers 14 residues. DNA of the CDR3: TGTGCCAGCAGAAGGGACAGTGCGTCCTACGAGCAGTACTTC. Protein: CASRRDSASYEQYF.

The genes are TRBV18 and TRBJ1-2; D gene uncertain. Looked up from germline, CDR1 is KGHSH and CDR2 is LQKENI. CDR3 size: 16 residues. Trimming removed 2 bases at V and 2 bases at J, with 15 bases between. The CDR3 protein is CASSPTLSGENYGYTF. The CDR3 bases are TGTGCCAGCTCACCAACCCTTAGCGGGGAAAACTATGGCTACACCTTC.

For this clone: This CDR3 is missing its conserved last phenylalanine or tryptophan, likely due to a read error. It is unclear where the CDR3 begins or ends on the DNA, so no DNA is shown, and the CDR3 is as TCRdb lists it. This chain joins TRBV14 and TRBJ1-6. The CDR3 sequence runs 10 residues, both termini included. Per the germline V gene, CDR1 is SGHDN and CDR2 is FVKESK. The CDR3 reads CASSQEGDGP.

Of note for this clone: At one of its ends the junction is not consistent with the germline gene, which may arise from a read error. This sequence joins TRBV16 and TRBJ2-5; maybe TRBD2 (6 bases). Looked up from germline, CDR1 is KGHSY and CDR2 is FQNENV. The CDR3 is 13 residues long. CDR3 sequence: CASSDTSQEAQYF. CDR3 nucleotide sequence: TGTGCCAGCAGCGATACTAGCCAAGAGGCCCAGTACTTC.

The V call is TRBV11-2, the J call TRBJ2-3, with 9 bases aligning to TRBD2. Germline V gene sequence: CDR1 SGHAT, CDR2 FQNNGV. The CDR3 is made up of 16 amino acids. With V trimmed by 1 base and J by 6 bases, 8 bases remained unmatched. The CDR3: CASSLGSGGHLDTQYF. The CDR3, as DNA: TGTGCCAGCAGCTTAGGTAGCGGGGGTCATTTGGATACGCAGTATTTT. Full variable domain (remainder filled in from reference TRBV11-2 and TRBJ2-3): EAGVAQSPRYKIIEKRQSVAFWCNPISGHATLYWYQQILGQGPKLLIQFQNNGVVDDSQLPKDRFSAERLKGVDSTLKIQPAKLEDSAVYLCASSLGSGGHLDTQYFGPGTRLTVL.

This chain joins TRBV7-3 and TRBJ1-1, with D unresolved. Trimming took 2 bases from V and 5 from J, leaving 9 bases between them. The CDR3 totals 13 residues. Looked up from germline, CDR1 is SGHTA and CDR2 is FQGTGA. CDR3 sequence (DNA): TGTGCCAGCAGCTTAGAACCCCCGACTGAAGCTTTCTTT. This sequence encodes CASSLEPPTEAFF.

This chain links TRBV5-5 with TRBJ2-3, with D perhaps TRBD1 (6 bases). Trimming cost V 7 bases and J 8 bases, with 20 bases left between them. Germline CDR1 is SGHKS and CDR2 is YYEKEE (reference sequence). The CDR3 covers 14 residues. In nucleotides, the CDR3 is TGTGCCAGCGTCCCAAACCAGGGGACGGGTACGCAGTATTTT. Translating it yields CASVPNQGTGTQYF.

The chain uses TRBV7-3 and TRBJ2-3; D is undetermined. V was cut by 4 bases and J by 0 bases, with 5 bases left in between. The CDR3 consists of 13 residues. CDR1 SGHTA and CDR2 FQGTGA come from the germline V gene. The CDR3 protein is CASSSPSTDTQYF. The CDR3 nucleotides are TGTGCCAGCAGCTCCCCTAGCACAGATACGCAGTATTTT.

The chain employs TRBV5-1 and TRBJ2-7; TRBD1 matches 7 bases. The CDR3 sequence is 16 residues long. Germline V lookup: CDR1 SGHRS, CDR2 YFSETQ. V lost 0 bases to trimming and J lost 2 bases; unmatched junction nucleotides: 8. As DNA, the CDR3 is TGCGCCAGCAGCTTGGGGGACAGTATATTAACCTACGAGCAGTACTTC. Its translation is CASSLGDSILTYEQYF.

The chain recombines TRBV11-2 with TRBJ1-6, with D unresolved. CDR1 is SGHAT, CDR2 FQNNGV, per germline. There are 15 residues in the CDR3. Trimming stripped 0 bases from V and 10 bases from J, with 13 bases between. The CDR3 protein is CASSLDGSLGSPLHF. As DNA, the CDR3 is TGTGCCAGCAGCTTAGACGGGAGCCTTGGGTCACCCCTCCACTTT.

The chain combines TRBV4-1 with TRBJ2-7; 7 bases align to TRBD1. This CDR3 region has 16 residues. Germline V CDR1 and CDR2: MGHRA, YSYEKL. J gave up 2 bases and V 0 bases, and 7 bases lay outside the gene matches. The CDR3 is CASSQDPGTVPYEQYF. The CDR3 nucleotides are TGCGCCAGCAGCCAAGATCCCGGGACAGTACCCTACGAGCAGTACTTC.

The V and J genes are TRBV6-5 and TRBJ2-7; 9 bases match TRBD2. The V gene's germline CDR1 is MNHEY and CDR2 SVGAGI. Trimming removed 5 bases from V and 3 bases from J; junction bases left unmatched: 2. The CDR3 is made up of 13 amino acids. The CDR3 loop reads CASSTSGYYEQYF. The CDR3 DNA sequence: TGTGCCAGCAGTACTAGCGGGTACTACGAGCAGTACTTC.

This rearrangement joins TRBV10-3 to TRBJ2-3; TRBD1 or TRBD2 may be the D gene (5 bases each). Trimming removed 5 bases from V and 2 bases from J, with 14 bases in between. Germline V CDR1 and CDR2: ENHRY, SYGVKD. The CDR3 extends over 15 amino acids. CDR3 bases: TGTGCCATCAGTCCAACCCCGGGACCCACAGATACGCAGTATTTT. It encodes CAISPTPGPTDTQYF.

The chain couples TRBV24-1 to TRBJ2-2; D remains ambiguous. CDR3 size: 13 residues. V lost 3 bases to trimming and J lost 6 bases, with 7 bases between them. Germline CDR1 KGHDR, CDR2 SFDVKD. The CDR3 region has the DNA TGTGCCACCAGTGATCGTGGATCCGGGGAGCTGTTTTTT. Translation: CATSDRGSGELFF.